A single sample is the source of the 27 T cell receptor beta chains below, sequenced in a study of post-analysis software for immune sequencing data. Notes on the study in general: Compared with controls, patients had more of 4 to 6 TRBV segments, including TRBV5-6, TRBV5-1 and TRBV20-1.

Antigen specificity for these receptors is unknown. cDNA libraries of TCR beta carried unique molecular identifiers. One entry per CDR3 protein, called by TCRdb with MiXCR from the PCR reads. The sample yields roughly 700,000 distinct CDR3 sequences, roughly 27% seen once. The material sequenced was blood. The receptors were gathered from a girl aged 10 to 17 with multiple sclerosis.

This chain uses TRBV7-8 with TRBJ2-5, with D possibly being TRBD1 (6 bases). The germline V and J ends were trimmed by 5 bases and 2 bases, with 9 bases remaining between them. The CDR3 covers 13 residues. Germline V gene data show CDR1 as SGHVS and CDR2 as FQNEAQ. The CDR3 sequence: CASSHGQQETQYF. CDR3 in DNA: TGTGCCAGCAGCCACGGACAGCAAGAGACCCAGTACTTC.

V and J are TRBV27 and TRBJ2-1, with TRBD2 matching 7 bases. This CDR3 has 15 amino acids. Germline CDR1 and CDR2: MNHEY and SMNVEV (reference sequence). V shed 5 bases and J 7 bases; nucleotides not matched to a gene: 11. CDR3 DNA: TGTGCCAGCAGTCCTCTGGCGGGAGATTTTAATGAGCAGTTCTTC. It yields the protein CASSPLAGDFNEQFF.

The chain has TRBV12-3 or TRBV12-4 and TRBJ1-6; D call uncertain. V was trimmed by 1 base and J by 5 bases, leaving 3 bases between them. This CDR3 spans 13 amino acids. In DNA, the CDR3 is TGTGCCAGCAGTTTAGATAATAATTCACCCCTCCACTTT. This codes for CASSLDNNSPLHF.

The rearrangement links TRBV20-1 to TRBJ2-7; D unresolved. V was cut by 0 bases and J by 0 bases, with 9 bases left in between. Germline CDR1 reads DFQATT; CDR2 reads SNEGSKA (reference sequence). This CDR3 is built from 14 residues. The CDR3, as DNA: TGCAGTGCTAGAGAGGTCCCTAGCTCCTACGAGCAGTACTTC. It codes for CSAREVPSSYEQYF.

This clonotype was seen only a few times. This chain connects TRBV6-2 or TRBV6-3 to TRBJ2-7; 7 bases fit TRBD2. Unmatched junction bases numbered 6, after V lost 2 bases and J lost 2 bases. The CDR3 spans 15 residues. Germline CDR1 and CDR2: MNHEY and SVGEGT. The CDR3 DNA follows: TGTGCCAGCAGTTACGGAGCTAGCGGAACCTACGAGCAGTACTTC. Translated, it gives CASSYGASGTYEQYF.

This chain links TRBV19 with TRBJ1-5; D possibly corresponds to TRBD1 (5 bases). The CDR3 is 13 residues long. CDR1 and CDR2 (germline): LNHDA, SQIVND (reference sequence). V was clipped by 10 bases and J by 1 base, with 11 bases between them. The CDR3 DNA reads TGTGCCACTAACGACAGAAGCAATCAGCCCCAGCATTTT. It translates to CATNDRSNQPQHF.

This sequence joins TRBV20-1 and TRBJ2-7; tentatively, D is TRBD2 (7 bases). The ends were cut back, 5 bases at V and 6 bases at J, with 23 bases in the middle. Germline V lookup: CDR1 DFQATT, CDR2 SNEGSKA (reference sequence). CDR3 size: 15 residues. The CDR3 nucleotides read TGCAGTGCTGAACGGGGGGATACAGGGTCGGTCGAGCAGTACTTC. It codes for CSAERGDTGSVEQYF.

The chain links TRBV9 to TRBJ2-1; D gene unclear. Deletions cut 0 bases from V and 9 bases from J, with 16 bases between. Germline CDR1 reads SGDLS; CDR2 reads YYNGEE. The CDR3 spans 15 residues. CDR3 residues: CASSVAGSPTLEQFF. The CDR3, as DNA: TGTGCCAGCAGCGTAGCCGGAAGCCCCACCCTTGAGCAGTTCTTC.

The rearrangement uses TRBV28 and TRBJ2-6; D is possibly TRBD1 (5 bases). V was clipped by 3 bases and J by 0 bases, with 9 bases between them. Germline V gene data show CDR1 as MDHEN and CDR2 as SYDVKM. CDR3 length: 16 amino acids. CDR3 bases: TGTGCCAGCAGTTTTGGGGCCCCCTCTGGGGCCAACGTCCTGACTTTC. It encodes CASSFGAPSGANVLTF. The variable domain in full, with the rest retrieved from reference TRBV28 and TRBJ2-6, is DVKVTQSSRYLVKRTGEKVFLECVQDMDHENMFWYRQDPGLGLRLIYFSYDVKMKEKGDIPEGYSVSREKKERFSLILESASTNQTSMYLCASSFGAPSGANVLTFGAGSRLTVL.

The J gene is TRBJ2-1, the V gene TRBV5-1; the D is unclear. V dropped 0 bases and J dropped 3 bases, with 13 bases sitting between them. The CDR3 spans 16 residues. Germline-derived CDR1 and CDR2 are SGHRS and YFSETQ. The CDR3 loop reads CASSLAVSSYYNEQFF. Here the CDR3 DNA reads TGCGCCAGCAGCTTGGCAGTAAGTTCGTACTACAATGAGCAGTTCTTC.

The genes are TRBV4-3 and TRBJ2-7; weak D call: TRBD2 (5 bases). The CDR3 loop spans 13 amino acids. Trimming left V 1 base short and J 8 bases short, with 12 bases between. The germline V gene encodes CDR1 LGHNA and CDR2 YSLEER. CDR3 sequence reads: CASSQGVRGQQYF. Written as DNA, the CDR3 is TGCGCCAGCAGCCAAGGAGTCCGAGGGCAGCAGTACTTC.

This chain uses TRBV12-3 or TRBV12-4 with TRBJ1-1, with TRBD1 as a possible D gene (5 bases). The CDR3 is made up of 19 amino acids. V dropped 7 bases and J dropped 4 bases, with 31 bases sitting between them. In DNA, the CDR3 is TGTGCCAGCAAAAACCGGCCGTTAGGGGCCACCGTAAGGTCCACTGAAGCTTTCTTT. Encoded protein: CASKNRPLGATVRSTEAFF.

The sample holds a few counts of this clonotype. In DNA, the CDR3 is TGTGCCAGCAGCCCTCGGAGTAGCGGGGGTTCTGGTACGCAGTATTTT. Translation gives CASSPRSSGGSGTQYF. The chain combines TRBV7-9 with TRBJ2-3; 9 bases map to TRBD2. Unmatched junction bases numbered 14, after V lost 5 bases and J lost 8 bases. Germline CDR1 SEHNR, CDR2 FQNEAQ (reference sequence). This CDR3 has 16 residues. The full variable domain, with the rest looked up from reference TRBV7-9 and TRBJ2-3, is DTGVSQNPRHKITKRGQNVTFRCDPISEHNRLYWYRQTLGQGPEFLTYFQNEAQLEKSRLLSDRFSAERPKGSFSTLEIQRTEQGDSAMYLCASSPRSSGGSGTQYFGPGTRLTVL.

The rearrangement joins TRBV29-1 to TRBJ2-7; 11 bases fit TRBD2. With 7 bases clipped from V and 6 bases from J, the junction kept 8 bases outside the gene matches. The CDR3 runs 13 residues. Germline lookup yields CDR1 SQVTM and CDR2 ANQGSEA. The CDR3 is CSGGTSGLREQYF. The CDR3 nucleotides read TGCAGCGGGGGGACTAGCGGATTGCGCGAGCAGTACTTC.

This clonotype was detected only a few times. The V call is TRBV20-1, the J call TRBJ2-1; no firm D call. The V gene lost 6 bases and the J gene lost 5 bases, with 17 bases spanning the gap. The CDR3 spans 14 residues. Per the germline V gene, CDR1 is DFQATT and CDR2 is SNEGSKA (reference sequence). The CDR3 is CSAPPESGNNEQFF. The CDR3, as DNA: TGCAGTGCCCCCCCGGAGTCTGGCAACAATGAGCAGTTCTTC.

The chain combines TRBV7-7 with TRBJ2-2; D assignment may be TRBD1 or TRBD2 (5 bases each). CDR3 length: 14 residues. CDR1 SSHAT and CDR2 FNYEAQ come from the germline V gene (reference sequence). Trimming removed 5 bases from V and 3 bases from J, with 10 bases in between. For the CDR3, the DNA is TGTGCCAGCAGCCCGGGGCCCCACACCGGGGAGCTGTTTTTT. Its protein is CASSPGPHTGELFF.

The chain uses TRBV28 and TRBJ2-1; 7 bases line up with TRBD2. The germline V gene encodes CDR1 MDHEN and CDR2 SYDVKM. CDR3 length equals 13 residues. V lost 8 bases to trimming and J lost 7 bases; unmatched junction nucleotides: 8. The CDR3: CASLLGGGNEQFF. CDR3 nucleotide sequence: TGTGCCAGCCTTTTGGGGGGGGGGAATGAGCAGTTCTTC.

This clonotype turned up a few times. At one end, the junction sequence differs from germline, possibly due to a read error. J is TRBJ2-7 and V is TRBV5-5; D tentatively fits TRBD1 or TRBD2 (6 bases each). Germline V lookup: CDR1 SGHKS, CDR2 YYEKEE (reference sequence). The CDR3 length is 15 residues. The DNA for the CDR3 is TGTGCCAGCAGCCCCACGGGGGCGCGGTCCTCCGAGCAGTACTTC. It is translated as CASSPTGARSSEQYF.

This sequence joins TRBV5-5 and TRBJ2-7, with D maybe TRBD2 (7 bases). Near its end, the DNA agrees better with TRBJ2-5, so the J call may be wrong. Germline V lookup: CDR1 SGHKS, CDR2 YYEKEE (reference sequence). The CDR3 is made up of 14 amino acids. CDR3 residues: CASSSDGGHETQYF. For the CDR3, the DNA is TGTGCCAGCAGCTCAGACGGGGGGCATGAGACCCAGTACTTC.

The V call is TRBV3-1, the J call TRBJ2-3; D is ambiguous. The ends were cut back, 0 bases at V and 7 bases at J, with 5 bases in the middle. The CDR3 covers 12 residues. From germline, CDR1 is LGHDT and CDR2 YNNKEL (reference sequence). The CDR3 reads CASSQDLNTQYF. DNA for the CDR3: TGTGCCAGCAGCCAAGACTTAAATACGCAGTATTTT.

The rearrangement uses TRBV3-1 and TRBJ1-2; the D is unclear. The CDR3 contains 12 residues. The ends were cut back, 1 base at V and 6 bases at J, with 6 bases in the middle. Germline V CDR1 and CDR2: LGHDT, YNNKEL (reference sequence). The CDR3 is CASSQGVDGYTF. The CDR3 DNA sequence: TGTGCCAGCAGCCAAGGTGTGGATGGCTACACCTTC.

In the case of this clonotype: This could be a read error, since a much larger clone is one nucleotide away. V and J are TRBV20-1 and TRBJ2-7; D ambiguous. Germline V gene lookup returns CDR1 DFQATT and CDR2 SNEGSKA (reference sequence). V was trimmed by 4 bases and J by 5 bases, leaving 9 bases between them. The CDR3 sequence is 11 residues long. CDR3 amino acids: CSAILVNEQYF. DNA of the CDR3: TGCAGTGCTATTCTAGTTAACGAGCAGTACTTC.

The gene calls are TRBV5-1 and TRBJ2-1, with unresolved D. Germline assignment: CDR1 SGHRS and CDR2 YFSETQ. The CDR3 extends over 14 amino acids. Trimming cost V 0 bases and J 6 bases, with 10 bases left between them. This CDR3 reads CASSLAGWSNEQFF. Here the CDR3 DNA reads TGCGCCAGCAGCTTGGCTGGTTGGAGCAATGAGCAGTTCTTC. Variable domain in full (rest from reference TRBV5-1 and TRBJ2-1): KAGVTQTPRYLIKTRGQQVTLSCSPISGHRSVSWYQQTPGQGLQFLFEYFSETQRNKGNFPGRFSGRQFSNSRSEMNVSTLELGDSALYLCASSLAGWSNEQFFGPGTRLTVL.

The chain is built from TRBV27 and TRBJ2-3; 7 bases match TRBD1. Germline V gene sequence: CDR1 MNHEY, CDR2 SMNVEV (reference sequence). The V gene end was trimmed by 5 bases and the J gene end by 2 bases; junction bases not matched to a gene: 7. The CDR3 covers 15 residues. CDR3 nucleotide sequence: TGTGCCAGCAGTCAAAGGGGACAGATCACAGATACGCAGTATTTT. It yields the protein CASSQRGQITDTQYF.

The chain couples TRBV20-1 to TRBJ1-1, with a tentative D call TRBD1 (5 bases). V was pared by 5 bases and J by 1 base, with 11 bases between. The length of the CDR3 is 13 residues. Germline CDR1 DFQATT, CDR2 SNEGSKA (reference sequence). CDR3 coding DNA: TGCAGTGCTCCTAAACAGGAGAACACTGAAGCTTTCTTT. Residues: CSAPKQENTEAFF.

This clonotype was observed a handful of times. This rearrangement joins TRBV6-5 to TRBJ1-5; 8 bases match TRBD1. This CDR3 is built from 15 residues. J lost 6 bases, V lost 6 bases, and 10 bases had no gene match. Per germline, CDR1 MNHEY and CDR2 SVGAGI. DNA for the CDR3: TGTGCCAGCAGGGCCGGACAGGGCGTGGGTCAGCCCCAGCATTTT. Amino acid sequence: CASRAGQGVGQPQHF.

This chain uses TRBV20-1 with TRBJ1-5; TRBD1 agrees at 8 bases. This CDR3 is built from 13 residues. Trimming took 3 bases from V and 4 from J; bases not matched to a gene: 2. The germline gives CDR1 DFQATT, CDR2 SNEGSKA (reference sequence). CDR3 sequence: CSARDRANQPQHF. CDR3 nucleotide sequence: TGCAGTGCTAGGGACAGGGCGAATCAGCCCCAGCATTTT.